These 9 T cell receptor beta chains were sequenced from one sample in a study of T and B cells in COVID-19 patients. From blood, about 240-550 ng of genomic DNA served as TRB template. BIOMED2 TRB-A/B primer pools were used in multiplex TRB PCR. A single record per CDR3 protein comes from TCRdb applying MiXCR to the multiplex PCR reads. The table has over 7,000 distinct CDR3 sequences, roughly 24% seen once. Sequenced input: blood. The origin of the receptors is a human donor who had recovered from COVID-19.

By sample share, this clonotype is medium-sized (0.01 to 0.1%). This chain uses TRBV29-1 with TRBJ2-1, with 8 bases that match TRBD2. The trim removed 3 bases at V and 10 bases at J, leaving 5 bases unmatched. The CDR3 loop spans 12 amino acids. In germline, CDR1 is SQVTM, CDR2 ANQGSEA. CDR3 amino acids: CSVDPGGGEQFF. The CDR3 DNA reads as TGCAGCGTTGACCCGGGGGGGGGGGAGCAGTTCTTC.

This clonotype appeared a few times. The rearrangement links TRBV7-2 to TRBJ2-1, with 12 bases aligning to TRBD2. J was trimmed by 7 bases and V by 6 bases; bases with no gene match: 7. Per the germline V gene, CDR1 is SGHTA and CDR2 is FQGNSA. This CDR3 contains 15 residues. In nucleotides, the CDR3 is TGTGCCAGCAGGCTCGCTAGCGGGAGGGTTAATGAGCAGTTCTTC. Its translation: CASRLASGRVNEQFF.

This clonotype occurred a few times. The chain carries TRBV24-1 and TRBJ2-5; D is perhaps TRBD1 or TRBD2 (5 bases each). CDR1 KGHDR and CDR2 SFDVKD come from the germline V gene. V gave up 4 bases and J gave up 2 bases, with 22 bases separating them. This CDR3 is 18 amino acids long. CDR3 in amino acids: CATSDPSSQGWGQETQYF. The CDR3 nucleotides read TGTGCCACCAGTGACCCATCATCCCAGGGCTGGGGGCAAGAGACCCAGTACTTC.

The V call is TRBV7-2, the J call TRBJ1-5; perhaps TRBD1 as D (5 bases). In germline, CDR1 is SGHTA, CDR2 FQGNSA. The V end was cut by 1 base, the J end by 6 bases, with 13 bases between. The CDR3 has 15 amino acids. CDR3 loop: CASSLDGTPGQPQHF. CDR3 in DNA: TGTGCCAGCAGCTTAGATGGGACGCCCGGTCAGCCCCAGCATTTT.

This clonotype appeared a few times. CDR3 protein: CASSRTAPNEQFF. The DNA for the CDR3 is TGCGCCAGCAGCCGGACAGCTCCCAATGAGCAGTTCTTC. The chain uses TRBV4-1 and TRBJ2-1, with D possibly matching TRBD1 (6 bases). V lost 4 bases and J 6 bases, leaving 10 bases between the germline ends. Per germline, CDR1 MGHRA and CDR2 YSYEKL. The CDR3 spans 13 residues.

This clonotype was observed at least ten times. The chain couples TRBV18 to TRBJ1-6; TRBD1 is a possible D gene (6 bases). The V end lost 2 bases, the J end lost 10 bases, and 15 bases lay between the germline ends. The CDR3 has 15 residues. From germline, CDR1 is KGHSH and CDR2 LQKENI. This CDR3 reads CASSPVGETGSPLHF. CDR3 in DNA: TGTGCCAGCTCACCAGTAGGGGAGACAGGATCACCCCTCCACTTT.

The V gene is TRBV20-1, the J gene TRBJ2-5; possibly TRBD1 for D (5 bases). CDR1 is DFQATT, CDR2 SNEGSKA, per germline (reference sequence). Trimming took 5 bases from V and 4 from J, leaving 11 bases between them. This CDR3 has 12 amino acids. The CDR3 nucleotides are TGCAGTGCTCCCGAAGGGGTAGAGACCCAGTACTTC. Amino acids: CSAPEGVETQYF.

This clonotype was recorded a few times. The chain couples TRBV11-2 to TRBJ2-1; the D gene is possibly TRBD2 (5 bases). The CDR3 contains 15 residues. Germline lookup yields CDR1 SGHAT and CDR2 FQNNGV. The V end lost 9 bases, the J end lost 6 bases, and 21 bases lay between the germline ends. This CDR3 reads CASLTYAGDTNEQFF. The DNA for the CDR3 is TGTGCCAGTTTAACTTATGCGGGTGATACCAATGAGCAGTTCTTC.

The chain employs TRBV20-1 and TRBJ2-3; no clear D gene. Trimming took off 1 base at V and 10 bases at J, with 12 bases between the two ends. The V gene's germline CDR1 is DFQATT and CDR2 SNEGSKA (reference sequence). The CDR3 covers 12 residues. The CDR3 coding sequence is TGCAGTGCTAGAGGACCGTCCTTTTCGCAGTATTTT. It is translated as CSARGPSFSQYF.